This T cell receptor (beta chain) is from a study of T cells after yellow fever vaccination. A universal primer site and UMIs were added as TCR cDNA was made by 5'RACE template switching. TCRdb fed the 5' RACE reads into MiXCR, producing one record per CDR3 protein. The table has 300,000 to 350,000 distinct CDR3 sequences, approximately 4.2% seen once; the top ten hold 24%. Germline lookup yields CDR1 MNHEY and CDR2 SVGAGI. The V and J ends lost 2 bases and 1 base respectively, with 15 bases between them. There are 18 residues in the CDR3. This clonotype was found a few times. Its specificity is unknown. Notes on the study in general: Reappearance after the booster was observed for most primary-vaccination clones (96% CD4, over 75% CD8).

The rearrangement uses TRBV6-5 and TRBJ2-6, with a possible D match to TRBD1 (6 bases). The clonotype originates from a man between 18 and 35 years old who received the YFV17D yellow fever vaccine. This specimen consisted of PBMCs, obtained 5 days after the yellow fever booster vaccination. The CDR3 coding sequence is TGTGCCAGCAGTTACCAGCCCACAGGGCCATCTGGGGCCAACGTCCTGACTTTC. This codes for CASSYQPTGPSGANVLTF.